This is a list of T cell receptor beta chains from one sample in a study of cytotoxic CD8 clonotypes in ibrutinib-treated CLL. Sequencing was performed with immunoSEQ multiplex PCR; in TCRdb, only in-frame clones are kept and a portion is missing. The data contain under 200,000 clones, more than 65% of them singletons. Sequenced material: PBMCs, taken after 12 months of ibrutinib treatment. These receptors all stem from a human donor with chronic lymphocytic leukemia. The CDR3 runs from the conserved cysteine through the conserved F or W. A D gene is named only where the DNA matches it firmly. Not all rows give a size; the values are once, few, many and, for expanded clones, a class.

v_gene	d_gene	abundance	j_gene	CDR3nt	CDR3aa
TRBV7-2	.	.	TRBJ1-5	TGTGCCAGCAGCTTAAGGGAGGGGACGGCTTATCAGCCCCAGCATTTT	CASSLREGTAYQPQHF
TRBV6-5	TRBD2	.	TRBJ2-3	TGTGCCAGCAGTTACGCCCTAGCGGGTACCGGTACGCAGTATTTT	CASSYALAGTGTQYF
TRBV23-1	TRBD1	.	TRBJ1-1	TGCGCCAGCAGTCAATCGGGGGCAGGGGGGGAGAACACTGAAGCTTTCTTT	CASSQSGAGGENTEAFF
TRBV18	.	.	TRBJ1-4	TGTGCCAGCTCACCGGGGGAAGGTGAAAAACTGTTTTTT	CASSPGEGEKLFF
TRBV4-2	TRBD1	.	TRBJ1-2	TGTGCCAGCAGTCAGGACAGGAGTACTAACTATGGCTACACCTTC	CASSQDRSTNYGYTF
TRBV2	TRBD1	.	TRBJ1-5	TGTGCCAGCAGTCCAAAACAGGGGGGGAGGTCCAATCAGCCCCAGCATTTT	CASSPKQGGRSNQPQHF
TRBV30	.	few	TRBJ1-6	TGTGCCTGGAGTGGGGCCCGATATTCACCCCTCCACTTT	CAWSGARYSPLHF
TRBV28	.	.	TRBJ1-4	TGTGCCAGCATGGTTAATGAAAAACTGTTTTTT	CASMVNEKLFF
TRBV2	.	.	TRBJ1-3	TGTGCCACCTCTTCGGGGAGCTCTGGAAACACCATATATTTT	CATSSGSSGNTIYF
TRBV27	TRBD2	.	TRBJ2-2	TGTGCCAGCAGTGTCAGCGGGACTCGGGTTTCGGGGGAGCTGTTTTTT	CASSVSGTRVSGELFF